This T cell receptor (beta chain) was retrieved from a study of cytomegalovirus exposure and HLA in healthy donors. Notes on this clone: Its target is unknown. The same CDR3 is also encoded by other DNA sequences in this sample.

Study-wide findings and caveats: Some TCR beta chains (roughly 160 of them) were listed as cytomegalovirus-associated.

Donors were drawn from the roughly 110-subject validation cohort, separate from the roughly 700-subject first cohort. Trimming took off 6 bases at V and 0 bases at J, with 9 bases between the two ends. The germline CDR1 and CDR2 sequences are MNHEY and SVGAGI. The CDR3 spans 14 residues. Some clones are missing from TCRdb's copy, which holds only in-frame ones; the method was immunoSEQ multiplex PCR. The sample has about 130,000 clones, approximately 95% seen once. The sample comprised PBMCs. The chain couples TRBV6-5 to TRBJ2-1; D gene unclear. This receptor was taken from a man aged 18 to 30 in good health and CMV-seronegative. The CDR3 region is CASSPLSSYNEQFF. In DNA form, the CDR3 reads TGTGCCAGCAGCCCCTTGAGCTCCTACAATGAGCAGTTCTTC.